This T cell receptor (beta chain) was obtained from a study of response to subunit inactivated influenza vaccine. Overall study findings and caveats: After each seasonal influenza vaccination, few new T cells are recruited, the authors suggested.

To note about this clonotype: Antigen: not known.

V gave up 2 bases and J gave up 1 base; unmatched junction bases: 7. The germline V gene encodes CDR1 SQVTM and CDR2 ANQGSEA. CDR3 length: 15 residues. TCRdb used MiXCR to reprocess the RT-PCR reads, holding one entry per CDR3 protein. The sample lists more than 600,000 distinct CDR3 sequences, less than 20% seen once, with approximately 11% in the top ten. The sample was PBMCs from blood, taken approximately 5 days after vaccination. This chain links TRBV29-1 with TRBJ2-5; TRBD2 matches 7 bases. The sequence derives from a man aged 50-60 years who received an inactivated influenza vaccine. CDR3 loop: CSVESGTISQETQYF. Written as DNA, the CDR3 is TGCAGCGTTGAATCGGGGACTATCAGCCAAGAGACCCAGTACTTC.